Sequencing of this T cell receptor beta chain was carried out in a study of metastatic and nonmetastatic thyroid tumors (dated by TCRdb to the early 2020s). For the study in its entirety: For patients with malignant and with benign thyroid disease, the researchers compared repertoires between peripheral blood samples and tumor or nodule tissue samples.

This clone was detected only a few times. Its antigen is not yet known. No quality values exist for individual bases; no much larger clone is one base distant. Summary of the overall study and its limitations: In both blood and tumor samples, malignant tumors were reported to have significantly higher TCR beta diversity than benign nodules.

At the junction V is shortened by 3 bases and J by 0 bases, with 12 bases in between. CDR1 MNHNS and CDR2 SASEGT are derived from the germline V gene. From cysteine to phenylalanine, the CDR3 is 15 amino acids long. CDR3 DNA only is kept here, 45 bases in frame from base 1. The library was prepared using PCR. TCRdb names Illumina HiSeq 4000 as the instrument used. High-throughput sequencing was used to profile the TCR beta-chain CDR3 region of every patient. In the original analysis: The researchers built a classifier to tell apart papillary thyroid cancer patients with distant metastasis, based on CDR3 differences among clinicopathological groups. To measure repertoire diversity the researchers used the Shannon index, while the Morisita-Horn index served to gauge how similar the tumor and blood repertoires were. Clones were called with MiXCR by TCRdb after fastp trimmed the public reads at Q25, and only in-frame beta chains were retained. TCRdb's processing, not the study's, gives the V and J calls here. The sample profile shows roughly 70,000 clones; 18% of them were found once. The ten largest clones capture around 13% of the sample.

Before undergoing thyroid surgery, none of the patients had been given any kind of treatment. Using T-cell receptor beta sequencing, the study looked back at clinical samples from patients collected from the early 2010s to the late 2010s. Recombination joined TRBV6-1 with TRBJ2-7, with a tentative D gene TRBD1 over 5 matching bases. Sequences were obtained from blood. This TCR derives from a female donor with papillary thyroid cancer or a benign thyroid nodule (not recorded which). Some clones in this sample may be carry-over from other donors' samples. CDR3 protein: CASSDNAGNSYEQYF. Here is the DNA: TGTGCCAGCAGTGATAACGCAGGGAACTCCTACGAGCAGTACTTC.